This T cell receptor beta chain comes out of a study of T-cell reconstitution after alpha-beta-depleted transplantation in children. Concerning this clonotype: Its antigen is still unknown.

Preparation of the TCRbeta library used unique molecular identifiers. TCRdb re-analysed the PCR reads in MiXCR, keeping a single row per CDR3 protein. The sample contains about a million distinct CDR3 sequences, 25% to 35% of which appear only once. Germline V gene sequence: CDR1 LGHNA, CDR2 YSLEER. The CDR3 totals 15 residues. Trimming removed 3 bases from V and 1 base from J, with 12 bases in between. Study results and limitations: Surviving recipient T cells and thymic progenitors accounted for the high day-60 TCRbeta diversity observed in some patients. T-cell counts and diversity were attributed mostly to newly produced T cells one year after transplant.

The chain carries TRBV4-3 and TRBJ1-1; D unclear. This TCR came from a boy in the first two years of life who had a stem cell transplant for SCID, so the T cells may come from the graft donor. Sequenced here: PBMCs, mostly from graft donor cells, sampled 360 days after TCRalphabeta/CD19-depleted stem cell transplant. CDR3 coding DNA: TGCGCCAGCAGCCAGGGCCTGACTCCGAACACTGAAGCTTTCTTT. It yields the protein CASSQGLTPNTEAFF.